This T cell receptor (beta chain) was found in a study of human T cells and chemical hapten exposure. On the study more broadly: Variability of per-sample TCR yields stemmed mainly from small differences in pooled library volume.

Many counts were recorded for this clonotype. Its antigen is unknown. Study-wide results and caveats: Those TCRs sitting above 1 in 1000 frequency stayed the same with DPC sensitization.

Unique molecular identifiers were linked by the library to individual cDNA molecules. Per the study methods: Samples had a median of about 96,000 TCRs, ranging 23,224 to 690,600. TCRdb fed the 5' RACE reads into MiXCR, producing one record per CDR3 protein. TCRdb assigned the V and J calls; the authors' analysis was not used. The sample consists of 110,000 to 150,000 distinct CDR3 sequences, 3.5% to 5% of them appearing once. Someone pulled total RNA out of unfractionated whole blood. The CDR3 has 14 residues. The V end lost 7 bases, the J end lost 6 bases, and 13 bases lay between the germline ends. Per the germline V gene, CDR1 is ENHRY and CDR2 is SYGVKD.

This TCR derives from a female donor in good health. V and J are TRBV10-3 and TRBJ1-6, with D tentatively TRBD1 (6 bases). CDR3 region: CAINEDSSNSPLHF. The CDR3, as DNA: TGTGCCATCAACGAGGACAGCAGTAATTCACCCCTCCACTTT.